A single sample gave rise to the 17 T cell receptor beta chains below, sequenced in a study of blood T cell repertoires in COVID-19. Clones were sequenced by immunoSEQ multiplex PCR, and TCRdb holds only the in-frame ones, with some missing. This table has a few hundred thousand clones, about 87% appearing once. Specimen: PBMCs or T cells enriched from blood (not recorded which). These receptors were taken from a woman aged 45-60 years who had recovered from COVID-19.

The rearrangement links TRBV28 to TRBJ2-3; TRBD2 agrees at 10 bases. V shed 2 bases and J 2 bases; nucleotides not matched to a gene: 10. The CDR3 extends over 18 amino acids. The germline gives CDR1 MDHEN, CDR2 SYDVKM. CDR3 sequence reads: CASSLLGRLAGDTDTQYF. The CDR3 DNA reads TGTGCCAGCAGTTTACTCGGCCGCCTAGCGGGGGACACAGATACGCAGTATTTT.

This chain joins TRBV2 and TRBJ1-5; 9 bases are a match to TRBD1. The CDR3 sequence is 13 residues long. Germline CDR1 and CDR2: SNHLY and FYNNEI. With V trimmed by 8 bases and J by 2 bases, 1 base remained unmatched. This chain's CDR3 is CASGDRGNQPQHF. DNA of the CDR3: TGTGCCAGCGGGGACAGGGGCAATCAGCCCCAGCATTTT.

The chain couples TRBV20-1 to TRBJ2-3, with 8 bases that match TRBD2. V gave up 3 bases and J gave up 4 bases; unmatched junction bases: 12. This CDR3 is 16 amino acids long. CDR1 DFQATT and CDR2 SNEGSKA come from the germline V gene (reference sequence). The DNA for the CDR3 is TGCAGTGCTAGTAGCCCCTCGGGGGGGAGCCCAGATACGCAGTATTTT. Its protein product is CSASSPSGGSPDTQYF.

The V gene is TRBV9, the J gene TRBJ1-1; 8 bases fit TRBD1. After removal of 5 bases from V and 1 base from J, the junction contained 1 base not matched to a gene. This CDR3 has 13 residues. CDR1 SGDLS and CDR2 YYNGEE come from the germline V gene. The CDR3 is CASRTGENTEAFF. The CDR3 bases are TGTGCCAGCAGGACAGGGGAGAACACTGAAGCTTTCTTT.

The chain couples TRBV15 to TRBJ1-4; TRBD1 aligns across 9 bases. The CDR3 is 15 residues long. Losses at the gene ends were 6 bases for V and 7 bases for J; bases not matched to a gene: 9. Per germline, CDR1 LNHNV and CDR2 YYDKDF (reference sequence). CDR3 nucleotide sequence: TGTGCCACCAGAACACAACAGGGGGCGGGTGAAAAACTGTTTTTT. This codes for CATRTQQGAGEKLFF.

This clone was counted only a few times. The rearrangement joins TRBV27 to TRBJ2-7; perhaps TRBD2 as D (6 bases). Germline lookup yields CDR1 MNHEY and CDR2 SMNVEV (reference sequence). The V end was cut by 5 bases, the J end by 2 bases, with 13 bases between. The CDR3 has 14 amino acids. CDR3 in amino acids: CASSERVQPYEQYF. The CDR3, as DNA: TGTGCCAGCAGTGAGCGGGTCCAACCCTACGAGCAGTACTTC.

The V call is TRBV3-1 (or the pseudogene TRBV3-2), the J call TRBJ2-2, with no clear D. Germline-derived CDR1 and CDR2 are LGHDT and YNNKEL (reference sequence). Trimming took off 3 bases at V and 7 bases at J, with 9 bases between the two ends. The CDR3 runs 13 residues. CDR3 region: CASSQSSIGELFF. DNA of the CDR3: TGTGCCAGCAGCCAGAGTAGTATCGGGGAGCTGTTTTTT.

This rearrangement joins TRBV5-4 to TRBJ2-6, with TRBD1 matching 9 bases. CDR3 length equals 16 residues. After removal of 4 bases from V and 3 bases from J, the junction contained 5 bases not matched to a gene. Germline assignment: CDR1 SGHNT and CDR2 YYREEE (reference sequence). CDR3 coding DNA: TGTGCCAGCAGCCTGGGACAGGGATTTGGGGCCAACGTCCTGACTTTC. Translation: CASSLGQGFGANVLTF.

The chain joins TRBV28 to TRBJ2-1, with 12 bases lining up with TRBD2. CDR3 length: 18 amino acids. J lost 2 bases, V lost 4 bases, and 9 bases had no gene match. Looked up from germline, CDR1 is MDHEN and CDR2 is SYDVKM. The CDR3 is CASSYSSGRGGAYNEQFF. The CDR3 DNA follows: TGTGCCAGCAGTTACTCTAGCGGGAGGGGAGGGGCCTACAATGAGCAGTTCTTC.

In this sample, this clone turned up a few times. V gene TRBV5-1 combines with J gene TRBJ2-2, with D hard to call. The CDR3 runs to 15 residues. Germline CDR1 is SGHRS and CDR2 is YFSETQ. V lost 5 bases and J 0 bases, leaving 11 bases between the germline ends. The CDR3, as DNA: TGCGCCAGCAGAACCAGCGTAACGAACACCGGGGAGCTGTTTTTT. It encodes CASRTSVTNTGELFF.

This chain joins TRBV27 and TRBJ1-1, with 8 nucleotides matching TRBD1. The germline V gene encodes CDR1 MNHEY and CDR2 SMNVEV (reference sequence). CDR3 size: 15 residues. V lost 3 bases, J lost 6 bases, and 9 bases stayed unmatched. CDR3 residues: CASSLRTGGLPEAFF. The CDR3 nucleotides read TGTGCCAGCAGTTTGAGAACAGGGGGGCTACCTGAAGCTTTCTTT.

J is TRBJ2-5 and V is TRBV28; TRBD2 matches 9 bases. Losses at the gene ends were 3 bases for V and 6 bases for J; bases not matched to a gene: 5. The CDR3 runs to 14 residues. CDR1 and CDR2 (germline): MDHEN, SYDVKM. CDR3 DNA sequence: TGTGCCAGCAGTTTGGGCGGGAGGGGGAAGACCCAGTACTTC. It specifies CASSLGGRGKTQYF.

J is TRBJ2-1 and V is TRBV7-3; tentatively, D is TRBD2 (6 bases). The CDR3 is 15 amino acids. Germline CDR1 and CDR2: SGHTA and FQGTGA. Trimming removed 0 bases from V and 8 bases from J, with 14 bases in between. The CDR3 bases are TGTGCCAGCAGCTTAACCGTGACTAGGCTCGATGAGCAGTTCTTC. It specifies CASSLTVTRLDEQFF.

The CDR3 region is CASSLVSSRGYTF. CDR3 sequence (DNA): TGTGCCAGCAGCTTAGTTTCGTCGCGTGGCTACACCTTC. This chain links TRBV7-2 with TRBJ1-2; D remains ambiguous. The germline CDR1 and CDR2 sequences are SGHTA and FQGNSA. Trimming removed 1 base at V and 7 bases at J, with 10 bases between. CDR3 size: 13 residues.

The chain joins TRBV7-2 to TRBJ1-1; 7 positions match TRBD1. Germline loops: CDR1 SGHTA, CDR2 FQGNSA. The junction had 3 bases not matched to a gene; V was cut back by 1 base and J by 4 bases. The length of the CDR3 is 14 residues. The CDR3 DNA is TGTGCCAGCAGCTTAGAAGGGGGCCGCACTGAAGCTTTCTTT. Its protein product is CASSLEGGRTEAFF.

This sequence joins TRBV19 and TRBJ2-1; D is unresolved. Looked up from germline, CDR1 is LNHDA and CDR2 is SQIVND (reference sequence). CDR3 length equals 14 residues. The V end lost 3 bases, the J end lost 4 bases, and 10 bases lay between the germline ends. The CDR3 DNA is TGTGCCAGTAGTATTTTGTTATCGTACAATGAGCAGTTCTTC. Residues: CASSILLSYNEQFF.

The chain links TRBV28 to TRBJ2-7; TRBD2 is a possible D gene (6 bases). The CDR3 contains 16 residues. V lost 3 bases and J lost 0, with 15 bases in between. Per germline, CDR1 MDHEN and CDR2 SYDVKM. The CDR3 protein is CASSLGRRLLSYEQYF. In DNA form, the CDR3 reads TGTGCCAGCAGTTTGGGGAGGAGACTCCTCTCCTACGAGCAGTACTTC. The whole variable domain, filled in from reference TRBV28 and TRBJ2-7, reads DVKVTQSSRYLVKRTGEKVFLECVQDMDHENMFWYRQDPGLGLRLIYFSYDVKMKEKGDIPEGYSVSREKKERFSLILESASTNQTSMYLCASSLGRRLLSYEQYFGPGTRLTVT.